Listed below are T cell receptor beta chains from one sample, sequenced in a study of blood T cell repertoires in COVID-19. Profiling relied on immunoSEQ multiplex PCR, and the TCRdb table lists in-frame clones only, not all of them. The sample carries 130,000 to 150,000 clones, under 90% recorded once. What was sequenced was peripheral blood. Every receptor here comes from a woman aged 80 or over in a cohort sampled during active or convalescent COVID-19. CDR3s include the opening cysteine and the closing phenylalanine or tryptophan. A D gene is named only where the DNA matches it firmly. Rows may omit the clone size; those that give it use once, few, many or a size class.

V	size	J	D	DNA	CDR3
TRBV5-1	-	TRBJ1-1	TRBD1	TGCGCCAGCAGCTCGGGGACAGGGGGCCTAGGGACTGAAGCTTTCTTT	CASSSGTGGLGTEAFF
TRBV28	-	TRBJ1-1	TRBD1	TGTGCCAGCACCGGAATGGGGACAGGTCGTGAAGCTTTCTTT	CASTGMGTGREAFF
TRBV10-2	-	TRBJ2-5	TRBD2	TGCGCCAGCAGTGAGTTGCCGGGACTAGCGGAAGAGACCCAGTACTTC	CASSELPGLAEETQYF
TRBV6-5	-	TRBJ2-5	TRBD1	TGTGCCAGCAGTTACATCGGACAGGGACAAGAGACCCAGTACTTC	CASSYIGQGQETQYF
TRBV28	-	TRBJ1-4	-	TGTGCCAGCAGCGAGGGAGCAACTAATGAAAAACTGTTTTTT	CASSEGATNEKLFF
TRBV3-1/TRBV3-2	-	TRBJ2-3	TRBD2	TGTGCCAGCAGCCCTGGACTAGCGGGGACCGATACGCAGTATTTT	CASSPGLAGTDTQYF
TRBV2	few	TRBJ1-3	-	TGTGCCAGCAGTGAAACAGTAGGAAACACCATATATTTT	CASSETVGNTIYF
TRBV7-3	-	TRBJ1-6	-	TGTGCCAGCAGCGCACAGGGCTCCGGTTCACCCCTCCACTTT	CASSAQGSGSPLHF
TRBV24-1	-	TRBJ2-2	TRBD1	TGTGCCACCAGTGATTCGGGACAGGGGGACGGGGAGCTGTTTTTT	CATSDSGQGDGELFF
TRBV7-3	-	TRBJ2-3	-	TGTGCCAGCAGCTACCTCGGGGGAAGCACAGATACGCAGTATTTT	CASSYLGGSTDTQYF
TRBV5-5	once	TRBJ1-2	TRBD1	TGTGCCAGCAGCTTGATTGTATCAGGGGGCATAGACTATGGCTACACCTTC	CASSLIVSGGIDYGYTF
TRBV3-1/TRBV3-2	-	TRBJ1-4	-	TGTGCCAGCAGCCCCGGAACTAAAAATGAAAAACTGTTTTTT	CASSPGTKNEKLFF
TRBV7-2	-	TRBJ1-2	-	TGTGCCAGCAGCACTCTTATTTCAGGGTTCTATGGCTACACCTTC	CASSTLISGFYGYTF
TRBV19	-	TRBJ1-4	-	TGTGCCAGTAGTGGTCAACTGGAGAGTCGTGAAAAACTGTTTTTT	CASSGQLESREKLFF
TRBV7-2	-	TRBJ2-7	TRBD2	TGTGCCAGCAGCCCAAGACTAGCCGGGGACGAGCAGTACTTC	CASSPRLAGDEQYF
TRBV28	-	TRBJ2-5	TRBD2	TGTGCCAGCAGTCTGAGGGGAGGGCGAGAGACCCAGTACTTC	CASSLRGGRETQYF
TRBV4-1	-	TRBJ1-2	-	TGCGCCAGCAGCCAAGTGACGGGGGGATTGACCCAGAACTATGGCTACACCTTC	CASSQVTGGLTQNYGYTF
TRBV9	-	TRBJ1-2	TRBD1	TGTGCCAGCAGCGTAGTTGTAGGGACAGCGAATAACTATGGCTACACCTTC	CASSVVVGTANNYGYTF
TRBV3-1/TRBV3-2	few	TRBJ1-4	-	TGTGCCAGCAGCGTACAGATTGCAACTAATGAAAAACTGTTTTTT	CASSVQIATNEKLFF
TRBV5-1	-	TRBJ1-1	-	TGCGCCAGCAGCTTGGGACAGGTCCAGAACACTGAAGCTTTCTTT	CASSLGQVQNTEAFF
TRBV6-4	-	TRBJ1-5	-	TGTGCCAGCAGTGCCATAGGGGCAGTCGTCGAGGGCAATCAGCCCCAGCATTTT	CASSAIGAVVEGNQPQHF
TRBV14	few	TRBJ1-6	-	TGTGCCAGCAGCCAAGCGAGGAACTCACCCCTCCACTTT	CASSQARNSPLHF
TRBV28	-	TRBJ1-5	-	TGTGCCAGCAGTTTAGTGGGGCCCAGCAATCAGCCCCAGCATTTT	CASSLVGPSNQPQHF
TRBV28	-	TRBJ1-6	TRBD1	TGTGCCAGCAGAGCGCCGGGACAGGGGGTTAATTCACCCCTCCACTTT	CASRAPGQGVNSPLHF
TRBV18	-	TRBJ2-3	TRBD1	TGTGCCAGCTCACTTGCGTCAGGGGGAGATACGCAGTATTTT	CASSLASGGDTQYF
TRBV3-1/TRBV3-2	-	TRBJ2-7	TRBD2	TGTGCCAGCAGCCAAGGAAGCGGGGGGGCTTACGAGCAGTACTTC	CASSQGSGGAYEQYF
TRBV2	few	TRBJ2-2	TRBD2	TGTGCCAGCAGTGCTCGGACTAGCGTCAACACCGGGGAGCTGTTTTTT	CASSARTSVNTGELFF
TRBV6-6	-	TRBJ2-4	TRBD2	TGTGCCAGCACCCCTCGGGCTAGCGGAGCCAAAAACATTCAGTACTTC	CASTPRASGAKNIQYF
TRBV9	-	TRBJ2-2	TRBD1	TGTGCCAGCAGCGGACAGGGCGCCGGGGAGCTGTTTTTT	CASSGQGAGELFF
TRBV7-2	-	TRBJ1-2	-	TGTGCCAGCAGCTTAGCGGCCCCCGGGGGCTATGGCTACACCTTC	CASSLAAPGGYGYTF
TRBV6-2/TRBV6-3	-	TRBJ1-5	-	TGTGCCAGCAGTTACTCGTCAGGGAAGCAGCCCCAGCATTTT	CASSYSSGKQPQHF
TRBV6-6	-	TRBJ2-7	TRBD1	TGTGCCAGCAAACAGGGACAGGGGGCCTACGAGCAGTACTTC	CASKQGQGAYEQYF
TRBV6-2/TRBV6-3	-	TRBJ2-5	-	TGTGCCAGTAGTCTCGGAGAGACCCAGTACTTC	CASSLGETQYF
TRBV27	-	TRBJ2-7	-	TGTGCCAGCAGTTTATTGAGCCGATCCTACTCCTACGAGCAGTACTTC	CASSLLSRSYSYEQYF
TRBV7-9	-	TRBJ1-3	TRBD1	TGTGCCAGCGGCGACAGGGGAACTGGAAACACCATATATTTT	CASGDRGTGNTIYF
TRBV7-2	-	TRBJ1-4	-	TGTGCCAGCAGCTTAGGGGGACTGACGAATGAAAAACTGTTTTTT	CASSLGGLTNEKLFF
TRBV27	once	TRBJ2-2	-	TGTGCCAGCAGTTCCCAACAGCCTACGAACACCGGGGAGCTGTTTTTT	CASSSQQPTNTGELFF
TRBV2	-	TRBJ2-5	TRBD2	TGTGCCAGCGGCGGTCCCTTAGCGGGGGGGATACAAGAGACCCAGTACTTC	CASGGPLAGGIQETQYF
TRBV19	-	TRBJ1-2	TRBD1	TGTGCCAGTTATGACAGGGGATTTCTTAACTATGGCTACACCTTC	CASYDRGFLNYGYTF
TRBV7-2	few	TRBJ2-3	TRBD2	TGTGCCAGCAGCTTATATGGCGGGGGGGCGACAGATACGCAGTATTTT	CASSLYGGGATDTQYF
TRBV7-2	-	TRBJ1-1	-	TGTGCCAGCAGCTTAGACACGATCATGAACACTGAAGCTTTCTTT	CASSLDTIMNTEAFF
TRBV4-1	-	TRBJ2-2	TRBD1	TGCGCCAGCAGCCGCGGACAGGGGTTCGTCGGGGAGCTGTTTTTT	CASSRGQGFVGELFF
TRBV6-2/TRBV6-3	-	TRBJ1-5	-	TGTGCCAGCAGTGACAGAAATCAGCCCCAGCATTTT	CASSDRNQPQHF
TRBV5-1	-	TRBJ1-2	-	TGCGCCAGCAGAGTCAGGGTCTCAAACTATGGCTACACCTTC	CASRVRVSNYGYTF
TRBV19	-	TRBJ1-1	-	TGTGCCAGTCGAAACATGAACACTGAAGCTTTCTTT	CASRNMNTEAFF
TRBV28	-	TRBJ2-1	TRBD1	TGTGCCAGCAGTTTGCCCGGGACAGGGGGTCCCGAGCAGTTCTTC	CASSLPGTGGPEQFF
TRBV7-2	once	TRBJ2-1	TRBD2	TGTGCCAGCACCCGAACTAGCGGGGAGTCCTACAATGAGCAGTTCTTC	CASTRTSGESYNEQFF
TRBV28	-	TRBJ2-3	-	TGTGCCAGCAGCTTCGACTTCAGCACAGATACGCAGTATTTT	CASSFDFSTDTQYF
TRBV19	-	TRBJ1-5	TRBD1	TGTGCCAGCTCCGGGACAGGGGGTTCCCATCAGCCCCAGCATTTT	CASSGTGGSHQPQHF
TRBV9	-	TRBJ2-1	-	TGTGCCAGCAGCGTCCAGTCCTACAATGAGCAGTTCTTC	CASSVQSYNEQFF
TRBV27	-	TRBJ2-5	TRBD1	TGTGCCAGCAGTTCACAGGGACAGGGGGGGTATGAGACCCAGTACTTC	CASSSQGQGGYETQYF